This entry features one T cell receptor (beta chain) sequence. Antigen specificity is unknown. While unrecorded immune exposures were likely, the donors were nominally healthy when sampled. The data originate from a study of cytomegalovirus exposure and HLA in healthy donors. Study outcomes and limitations: Near-uniform donor sequencing depth was presumed by presence/absence analyses. Overall, about 160 TCR beta chains were annotated as cytomegalovirus-associated. Available immune exposure information was restricted to CMV serostatus only.

The ends lost 1 base at V and 6 bases at J; junction bases unmatched: 9. The CDR3 runs 17 residues. Germline values: CDR1 SGHAT, CDR2 FQNNGV. The PCR employed 60 Vbeta primers together with 13 Jbeta primers. Clones were sequenced by immunoSEQ multiplex PCR, and TCRdb holds only the in-frame ones, with some missing. The sample yields 100,000 to 150,000 clones, just under 80% seen once. V usage is TRBV11-2 and J usage is TRBJ1-5; 10 nucleotides agree with TRBD1. This TCR derives from a male donor in good health and CMV-seronegative. The source material was PBMCs. CDR3 nucleotides: TGTGCCAGCAGCTTAGGGCCGGGACAGGGGTTCACTCAGCCCCAGCATTTT. Translating gives CASSLGPGQGFTQPQHF.